The 26 T cell receptor beta chains in this list originate from one sample, sequenced in a study of blood T cell repertoires in COVID-19 (dated by TCRdb to the early 2020s). Receptor libraries were prepared by the immunoSEQ multiplex PCR assay. TCRdb carries this immuneACCESS record with in-frame sequences only. Its versions omit some clonotypes, under half of them owing to an unresolved V gene in the studies checked, with the rest unexplained. In this sample the table shows around 140,000 clones, over 80% of which occur a single time. The ten largest clones capture around 6.1% of the sample. The source material was peripheral blood. These receptors were taken from a man older than 75 with acute or convalescent COVID-19.

The chain employs TRBV9 and TRBJ1-4; the match to TRBD1 covers 9 bases. The CDR3 loop spans 16 amino acids. With 1 base clipped from V and 7 bases from J, the junction kept 8 bases outside the gene matches. CDR1 and CDR2 (germline): SGDLS, YYNGEE. CDR3 nucleotides: TGTGCCAGCAGCGTACATCCCGGGACAGGGAGTGAAAAACTGTTTTTT. As protein: CASSVHPGTGSEKLFF.

The V call is TRBV10-3, the J call TRBJ1-3; D is uncertain. V was cut by 7 bases and J by 0 bases, with 10 bases left in between. CDR1 and CDR2 from the germline V gene are ENHRY and SYGVKD. The CDR3 contains 14 residues. CDR3 amino acids: CAITNRSSGNTIYF. DNA of the CDR3: TGTGCCATCACGAACCGGAGCTCTGGAAACACCATATATTTT.

V and J are TRBV29-1 and TRBJ1-1; 8 positions agree with TRBD1. The CDR3 totals 12 residues. Germline lookup yields CDR1 SQVTM and CDR2 ANQGSEA. The ends lost 7 bases at V and 2 bases at J; junction bases unmatched: 3. The CDR3 loop is CSGDRGNTEAFF. The CDR3 coding sequence is TGCAGCGGTGACAGGGGAAACACTGAAGCTTTCTTT.

The rearrangement links TRBV5-6 to TRBJ1-5; 8 nucleotides line up with TRBD1. Trimming at V came to 4 bases and at J to 6 bases, leaving 9 bases not matched to a gene. This CDR3 has 15 amino acids. Germline CDR1 and CDR2: SGHDT and YYEEEE. The CDR3 is CASSEQGQAGQPQHF. DNA of the CDR3: TGTGCCAGCAGCGAACAGGGACAGGCGGGTCAGCCCCAGCATTTT.

The CDR3 sequence is CASSSRTGELFF. Here the CDR3 DNA reads TGTGCCAGCAGTTCCCGGACCGGGGAGCTGTTTTTT. The chain recombines TRBV28 with TRBJ2-2; no definite D call. Trimming took 4 bases from V and 5 from J, leaving 5 bases between them. Germline V gene sequence: CDR1 MDHEN, CDR2 SYDVKM. The CDR3 runs 12 residues.

The rearrangement uses TRBV2 and TRBJ1-1; no clear D gene. The CDR3 length is 13 residues. CDR1 and CDR2 (germline): SNHLY, FYNNEI. V was shortened by 4 bases and J by 1 base, with 7 bases between the two germline ends. DNA of the CDR3: TGTGCCAGCAGTGTAGTTGAGAACACTGAAGCTTTCTTT. This translates into CASSVVENTEAFF.

The genes are TRBV29-1 and TRBJ2-3, with 8 bases fitting TRBD2. CDR3 length: 17 amino acids. Trimming cost V 1 base and J 2 bases; bases outside gene matches: 11. Germline-derived CDR1 and CDR2 are SQVTM and ANQGSEA. CDR3 sequence: CSVEGMVLADYTDTQYF. CDR3 coding DNA: TGCAGCGTTGAAGGGATGGTACTAGCGGACTACACAGATACGCAGTATTTT.

The chain is built from TRBV27 and TRBJ2-3; 7 nucleotides align to TRBD2. V lost 6 bases and J lost 1; bases outside the gene matches: 7. This CDR3 has 15 amino acids. Germline CDR1 reads MNHEY; CDR2 reads SMNVEV (reference sequence). As DNA, the CDR3 is TGTGCCAGCAGCTTTAGTACTAGCGGCACAGATACGCAGTATTTT. Protein sequence: CASSFSTSGTDTQYF.

The chain carries TRBV30 and TRBJ1-6; D uncertain. CDR1 is GTSNPN and CDR2 is SVGIG in the germline V gene (reference sequence). The CDR3 is made up of 14 amino acids. Trimming took 0 bases from V and 7 from J, leaving 10 bases between them. CDR3: CAWSVGVTNSPLHF. Here the CDR3 DNA reads TGTGCCTGGAGTGTTGGAGTTACGAATTCACCCCTCCACTTT.

This chain links TRBV21-1 with TRBJ2-1; the D call in the table, TRBD2, was not verified against the DNA. TRBV21-1 is noted as a pseudogene. The CDR3 consists of 18 residues. The CDR3 bases are TGTGCCAGCAGCCAGAGACTAGCGGGAGAGGGGGATGTGGATGAGCAGTTCTTC. Residues: CASSQRLAGEGDVDEQFF.

J is TRBJ2-5 and V is TRBV9; 7 nucleotides line up with TRBD2. The V gene end was trimmed by 4 bases and the J gene end by 1 base; junction bases not matched to a gene: 7. The length of the CDR3 is 15 residues. Per the germline V gene, CDR1 is SGDLS and CDR2 is YYNGEE. The CDR3 DNA reads as TGTGCCAGCAGCCCATCCGGGACTACCCAAGAGACCCAGTACTTC. It specifies CASSPSGTTQETQYF.

This clone occurred a few times. The CDR3 sequence: CASSLVGGAGAAGELFF. The CDR3, as DNA: TGTGCCAGCAGCTTAGTTGGGGGAGCGGGAGCGGCCGGGGAGCTGTTTTTT. The chain uses TRBV7-2 and TRBJ2-2, with 8 positions matching TRBD2. The CDR3 loop spans 17 amino acids. Germline V gene lookup returns CDR1 SGHTA and CDR2 FQGNSA. V dropped 1 base and J dropped 6; count of bases not matched to a gene: 10.

In its sample, this clone was seen many times. The genes are TRBV4-2 and TRBJ2-1; 10 nucleotides match TRBD2. Trimming at V came to 1 base and at J to 8 bases, leaving 5 bases not matched to a gene. Germline V gives CDR1 LGHNA, CDR2 YNFKEQ. CDR3 size: 15 residues. The CDR3 protein is CASSQASGSTDEQFF. CDR3 bases: TGTGCCAGCAGCCAAGCTAGCGGGAGTACGGATGAGCAGTTCTTC.

V usage is TRBV6-1 and J usage is TRBJ2-7; 7 bases match TRBD2. The CDR3 spans 19 residues. Per the germline V gene, CDR1 is MNHNS and CDR2 is SASEGT. V dropped 4 bases and J dropped 2; count of bases not matched to a gene: 20. The chain's CDR3 is CASSGTGTGSGTNPYEQYF. In nucleotides, the CDR3 is TGTGCCAGCAGTGGCACCGGGACGGGATCCGGGACTAACCCCTACGAGCAGTACTTC.

The chain is built from TRBV5-1 and TRBJ2-7, with D maybe TRBD2 (5 bases). Trimming cost V 1 base and J 3 bases, with 8 bases left between them. The CDR3 consists of 13 residues. Germline CDR1 reads SGHRS; CDR2 reads YFSETQ. CDR3 sequence: CASSLFGDYEQYF. Written as DNA, the CDR3 is TGCGCCAGCAGCTTGTTCGGGGACTACGAGCAGTACTTC.

The gene calls are TRBV7-2 and TRBJ1-3; D uncertain. V was cut by 5 bases and J by 0 bases, with 8 bases left in between. Germline values: CDR1 SGHTA, CDR2 FQGNSA. This CDR3 comprises 14 residues. The CDR3 here is CASSGQVSGNTIYF. The CDR3 region has the DNA TGTGCCAGCAGCGGGCAGGTCTCTGGAAACACCATATATTTT.

The chain recombines TRBV6-1 with TRBJ2-2; D is unresolved. This CDR3 is built from 18 residues. Looked up from germline, CDR1 is MNHNS and CDR2 is SASEGT. The V end lost 2 bases, the J end lost 5 bases, and 21 bases lay between the germline ends. The CDR3 DNA reads TGTGCCAGCAGTGAACAGTGGCTAGGTGCTAGTGCTACCGGGGAGCTGTTTTTT. This gives the protein CASSEQWLGASATGELFF.

The chain has TRBV1 and TRBJ2-1; TRBD1 is taken as the D call from the table, unchecked against the DNA. TRBV1 is labeled a pseudogene. The CDR3 sequence is 14 residues long. The CDR3 coding sequence is TGCACCAGCAGCCAAGATCCACAGGGCGGAGAGCAGTTCTTC. This encodes CTSSQDPQGGEQFF.

The gene calls are TRBV6-5 and TRBJ2-5; 8 bases map to TRBD2. The J segment lost 10 bases and the V segment lost 7 bases, leaving 17 bases of the junction unmatched. The germline CDR1 and CDR2 sequences are MNHEY and SVGAGI. The CDR3 totals 15 residues. CDR3 in DNA: TGTGCCAGCAACTCCGGGACTAGGGGGGCCGGGATCCAGTACTTC. Translated, it gives CASNSGTRGAGIQYF.

The chain uses TRBV7-7 and TRBJ2-2, with TRBD2 as a possible D gene (5 bases). CDR1 is SSHAT and CDR2 is FNYEAQ in the germline V gene (reference sequence). Trimming left V 6 bases short and J 7 bases short, with 9 bases between. The CDR3 is 12 residues long. The CDR3 is CASRQRGGELFF. CDR3 in DNA: TGTGCCAGCAGGCAACGGGGCGGGGAGCTGTTTTTT.

This clone appeared a few times. The chain uses TRBV6-1 and TRBJ1-1; tentative D call: TRBD1 (5 bases). This CDR3 has 14 residues. CDR1 and CDR2 from the germline V gene are MNHNS and SASEGT. Trimming left V 3 bases short and J 1 base short, with 9 bases between. In DNA form, the CDR3 reads TGTGCCAGCAGTGATTATCAGGGGAACACTGAAGCTTTCTTT. This sequence encodes CASSDYQGNTEAFF.

This clone was seen a handful of times. The genes are TRBV12-3 or TRBV12-4 and TRBJ2-5, with a weak D call TRBD1 (5 bases). CDR3 length equals 13 residues. Trimming pared 3 bases from V and 5 bases from J, leaving 10 bases between. CDR3 sequence (DNA): TGTGCCAGCAGTTTTCAGGGCCGGGAGACCCAGTACTTC. It encodes CASSFQGRETQYF.

The genes are TRBV5-6 and TRBJ2-1; possible D gene TRBD1, 6 bases. The length of the CDR3 is 18 residues. Germline loops: CDR1 SGHDT, CDR2 YYEEEE. Deletions cut 0 bases from V and 7 bases from J, with 23 bases between. CDR3 loop: CASSLAVGQRRGLNEQFF. CDR3 nucleotides: TGTGCCAGCAGCTTGGCAGTAGGACAGAGACGAGGATTAAATGAGCAGTTCTTC. The entire variable domain, with the rest obtained from reference TRBV5-6 and TRBJ2-1, is as follows: DAGVTQSPTHLIKTRGQQVTLRCSPKSGHDTVSWYQQALGQGPQFIFQYYEEEERQRGNFPDRFSGHQFPNYSSELNVNALLLGDSALYLCASSLAVGQRRGLNEQFFGPGTRLTVL.

The rearrangement links TRBV5-1 to TRBJ2-3, with TRBD2 identical over 8 bases. CDR1 and CDR2 (germline): SGHRS, YFSETQ. V shed 0 bases and J 0 bases; nucleotides not matched to a gene: 6. There are 17 residues in the CDR3. CDR3 sequence: CASSLVVSGTSTDTQYF. The CDR3 region has the DNA TGCGCCAGCAGCTTGGTGGTTAGCGGGACTAGCACAGATACGCAGTATTTT.

This clone was recorded only once. The V and J genes are TRBV5-1 and TRBJ2-5; 16 positions agree with TRBD2. There are 18 residues in the CDR3. Germline CDR1 is SGHRS and CDR2 is YFSETQ. J lost 2 bases, V lost 3 bases, and 7 bases had no gene match. CDR3 region: CASSSNGGLAGGQETQYF. The CDR3, as DNA: TGCGCCAGCAGCTCCAACGGGGGACTAGCGGGAGGGCAAGAGACCCAGTACTTC.

This chain joins TRBV5-1 and TRBJ1-1, with 7 bases fitting TRBD1. The junction had 6 bases not matched to a gene; V was cut back by 4 bases and J by 0 bases. The CDR3 is made up of 15 amino acids. Germline V gene data show CDR1 as SGHRS and CDR2 as YFSETQ. CDR3 amino acids: CASSNRDSLNTEAFF. The CDR3 DNA follows: TGCGCCAGCAGCAACCGGGACAGCTTGAACACTGAAGCTTTCTTT.